This T cell receptor (beta chain) was sequenced in a study of T cells in narcolepsy. Study-wide results and caveats: Autoreactive HCRT-specific and TRIB2-specific clonotypes were marked in same-patient CSF-versus-blood CD4+ comparisons.

The data were produced by immunoSEQ multiplex PCR, yet TCRdb's version contains in-frame clones alone and is incomplete. The data show some 19,000 clones, with 80% to 90% seen just once and over 0.7% held by the top ten. Germline lookup yields CDR1 SQVTM and CDR2 ANQGSEA. V lost 1 base to trimming and J lost 1 base, with 1 base between them. The CDR3 is 11 residues long. As for this clone: No antigen is known for it.

V usage is TRBV29-1 and J usage is TRBJ1-1, with unresolved D. The sample taken for sequencing was memory (CD45RA-) CD4+ T cells from blood. The TCR sequence derives from a human donor in good health. The CDR3 DNA reads as TGCAGCGTTGAAGGGAACACTGAAGCTTTCTTT. Amino acid sequence: CSVEGNTEAFF.